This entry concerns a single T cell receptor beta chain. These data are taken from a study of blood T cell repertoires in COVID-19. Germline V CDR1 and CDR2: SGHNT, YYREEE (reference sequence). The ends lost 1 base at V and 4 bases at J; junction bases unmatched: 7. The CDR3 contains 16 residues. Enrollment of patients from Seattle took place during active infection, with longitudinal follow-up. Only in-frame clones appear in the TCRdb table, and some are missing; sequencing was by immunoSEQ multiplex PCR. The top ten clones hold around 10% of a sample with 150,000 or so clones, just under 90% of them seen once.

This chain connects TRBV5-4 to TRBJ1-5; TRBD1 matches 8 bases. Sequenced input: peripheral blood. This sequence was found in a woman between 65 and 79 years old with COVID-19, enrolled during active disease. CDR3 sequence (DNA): TGTGCCAGCAGCTTGTATGGGACAGGAGAAAATCAGCCCCAGCATTTT. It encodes CASSLYGTGENQPQHF.